Below, 21 T cell receptor beta chains from the same sample are listed, as sequenced in a study of T cell responses to AZD1222 COVID-19 vaccine listed by TCRdb under 2021. This specimen's time point label, interpreted: baseline before first vaccination. The meaning of the sample's treatment or condition label: meningococcal conjugate vaccine given as trial control. Libraries were built with the immunoSEQ multiplex PCR assay. TCRdb retrieved this table from immuneACCESS and kept in-frame rearrangements only. Not all clones are present; in checked studies, unresolved V genes account for under half, and no reason is known for the remainder. Recorded for this sample are about 89,000 clones; around 91% of them occurred a single time. The ten largest clones capture 4% to 6% of the sample. The sample consisted of peripheral blood, taken on day 0 of MenACWY control vaccination. The receptor set was obtained from an adult in good health.

The chain links TRBV6-5 to TRBJ2-3, with D unresolved. The V end lost 6 bases, the J end lost 5 bases, and 12 bases lay between the germline ends. CDR1 MNHEY and CDR2 SVGAGI come from the germline V gene. The CDR3 sequence is 13 residues long. In DNA form, the CDR3 reads TGTGCCAGCAGCGACATAGTGATAGATACGCAGTATTTT. As protein: CASSDIVIDTQYF.

The chain couples TRBV18 to TRBJ1-1, with 9 bases that match TRBD1. This CDR3 spans 18 amino acids. CDR1 is KGHSH, CDR2 LQKENI, per germline. The junction had 13 bases not matched to a gene; V was cut back by 5 bases and J by 0 bases. The CDR3 coding sequence is TGTGCCAGCTCATCACAGGGGGCACGCACCATCATGAACACTGAAGCTTTCTTT. Its translation: CASSSQGARTIMNTEAFF. Supplemented by reference TRBV18 and TRBJ1-1, the full variable domain reads NAGVMQNPRHLVRRRGQEARLRCSPMKGHSHVYWYRQLPEEGLKFMVYLQKENIIDESGMPKERFSAEFPKEGPSILRIQQVVRGDSAAYFCASSSQGARTIMNTEAFFGQGTRLTVV.

The chain links TRBV11-2 to TRBJ1-5; TRBD1 aligns across 9 bases. The length of the CDR3 is 15 residues. The germline V gene has CDR1 SGHAT and CDR2 FQNNGV. Trimming at V came to 7 bases and at J to 5 bases, leaving 9 bases not matched to a gene. The CDR3 protein is CASTPGGQGDQPQHF. CDR3 DNA: TGTGCCAGCACCCCAGGGGGACAGGGAGATCAGCCCCAGCATTTT.

The chain employs TRBV28 and TRBJ1-4; TRBD1 matches 8 bases. Per germline, CDR1 MDHEN and CDR2 SYDVKM. CDR3 length equals 15 residues. The V gene end was trimmed by 5 bases and the J gene end by 5 bases; junction bases not matched to a gene: 7. DNA of the CDR3: TGTGCCAGCAGTCAAACAGGGGGGAGGAATGAAAAACTGTTTTTT. Translation: CASSQTGGRNEKLFF.

The rearrangement links TRBV15 to TRBJ1-6; 11 positions agree with TRBD1. Per germline, CDR1 LNHNV and CDR2 YYDKDF (reference sequence). V dropped 6 bases and J dropped 6; count of bases not matched to a gene: 7. The CDR3 runs 16 residues. CDR3 sequence (DNA): TGTGCCACCAGGGAGGAGGGGACAGGGGGTAATTCACCCCTCCACTTT. Protein sequence: CATREEGTGGNSPLHF. Full variable domain (missing parts from reference TRBV15 and TRBJ1-6): DAMVIQNPRYQVTQFGKPVTLSCSQTLNHNVMYWYQQKSSQAPKLLFHYYDKDFNNEADTPDNFQSRRPNTSFCFLDIRSPGLGDTAMYLCATREEGTGGNSPLHFGNGTRLTVT.

This clone has a single count. The V and J genes are TRBV7-9 and TRBJ1-5; D gene uncertain. Trimming removed 1 base from V and 3 bases from J, with 4 bases in between. The length of the CDR3 is 13 residues. Germline lookup yields CDR1 SEHNR and CDR2 FQNEAQ (reference sequence). The CDR3 region has the DNA TGTGCCAGCAGCTTAGATCCCAATCAGCCCCAGCATTTT. As protein: CASSLDPNQPQHF. Together with reference TRBV7-9 and TRBJ1-5, the CDR3 gives the full variable domain: DTGVSQNPRHKITKRGQNVTFRCDPISEHNRLYWYRQTLGQGPEFLTYFQNEAQLEKSRLLSDRFSAERPKGSFSTLEIQRTEQGDSAMYLCASSLDPNQPQHFGDGTRLSIL.

The J gene is TRBJ2-7, the V gene TRBV7-9; D is possibly TRBD1 or TRBD2 (6 bases each). Germline CDR1 reads SEHNR; CDR2 reads FQNEAQ (reference sequence). Trimming removed 0 bases at V and 7 bases at J, with 19 bases between. This CDR3 has 16 residues. CDR3 protein: CASSLAEGGHRGEQYF. For the CDR3, the DNA is TGTGCCAGCAGCTTAGCAGAGGGGGGACACCGCGGGGAGCAGTACTTC.

This chain links TRBV18 with TRBJ2-5, with 7 bases that match TRBD1. Germline-derived CDR1 and CDR2 are KGHSH and LQKENI. V dropped 2 bases and J dropped 2; count of bases not matched to a gene: 2. This CDR3 has 14 residues. CDR3 DNA sequence: TGTGCCAGCTCACCAGGGGGACAGCAAGAGACCCAGTACTTC. It encodes CASSPGGQQETQYF.

V and J are TRBV4-1 and TRBJ2-5; 9 bases align to TRBD1. The germline CDR1 and CDR2 sequences are MGHRA and YSYEKL. The CDR3 loop spans 16 amino acids. The trim removed 3 bases at V and 2 bases at J, leaving 7 bases unmatched. The CDR3 sequence: CASSQEGQGNQETQYF. Written as DNA, the CDR3 is TGCGCCAGCAGCCAGGAGGGACAGGGAAATCAAGAGACCCAGTACTTC.

The V call is TRBV3-1 (or the pseudogene TRBV3-2), the J call TRBJ1-6; the D gene is possibly TRBD1 (6 bases). This CDR3 spans 15 amino acids. Germline CDR1 reads LGHDT; CDR2 reads YNNKEL (reference sequence). Trimming stripped 0 bases from V and 11 bases from J, with 14 bases between. The CDR3 spells CASSQDLTGSTPLHF. Here the CDR3 DNA reads TGTGCCAGCAGCCAAGATCTTACAGGGTCGACACCCCTCCACTTT.

The chain uses TRBV9 and TRBJ1-2; D gene uncertain. The CDR3 has 14 residues. V lost 0 bases and J 2 bases, leaving 8 bases between the germline ends. Per germline, CDR1 SGDLS and CDR2 YYNGEE. CDR3 sequence: CASSVDIGNYGYTF. For the CDR3, the DNA is TGTGCCAGCAGCGTAGATATCGGAAACTATGGCTACACCTTC.

V is TRBV19 and J is TRBJ1-1; possible D gene TRBD1, 5 bases. The V end was cut by 7 bases, the J end by 4 bases, with 10 bases between. There are 12 residues in the CDR3. Germline assignment: CDR1 LNHDA and CDR2 SQIVND (reference sequence). For the CDR3, the DNA is TGTGCCAGTAACTCTGGGGGCACTGAAGCTTTCTTT. It encodes CASNSGGTEAFF.

This clone was recorded only once. The junction departs from the called germline gene at one end, perhaps through a read error. J is TRBJ2-3 and V is TRBV7-7, with D unclear. CDR3 length: 15 amino acids. The V gene's germline CDR1 is SSHAT and CDR2 FNYEAQ (reference sequence). As DNA, the CDR3 is TGTGCTAGCAGCTTATCGGGTCAGGGCACAGATACGCAGTATTTT. It yields the protein CASSLSGQGTDTQYF.

The chain combines TRBV20-1 with TRBJ1-5; 8 nucleotides agree with TRBD1. The ends lost 3 bases at V and 3 bases at J; junction bases unmatched: 1. This CDR3 has 13 residues. Per the germline V gene, CDR1 is DFQATT and CDR2 is SNEGSKA (reference sequence). CDR3 residues: CSASQGANQPQHF. CDR3 DNA: TGCAGTGCTAGTCAGGGGGCCAATCAGCCCCAGCATTTT.

The CDR3 coding sequence is TGTGCCAGCAGCTTCGTAGCCCGCGGCACTGAAGCTTTCTTT. Its translation: CASSFVARGTEAFF. The V gene is TRBV5-6, the J gene TRBJ1-1; no definite D call. Germline V gene sequence: CDR1 SGHDT, CDR2 YYEEEE. The CDR3 contains 14 residues. Trimming stripped 2 bases from V and 4 bases from J, with 12 bases between.

This chain uses TRBV19 with TRBJ1-1; D gene unclear. The germline V gene has CDR1 LNHDA and CDR2 SQIVND (reference sequence). V was trimmed by 8 bases and J by 0 bases, leaving 16 bases between them. There are 15 residues in the CDR3. The CDR3 DNA is TGTGCCAGTGTTTCAGAATTTGGGATGAACACTGAAGCTTTCTTT. Translated: CASVSEFGMNTEAFF.

The gene calls are TRBV24-1 and TRBJ2-1; D ambiguous. Germline lookup yields CDR1 KGHDR and CDR2 SFDVKD. This CDR3 is 12 amino acids long. The ends were cut back, 4 bases at V and 5 bases at J, with 5 bases in the middle. CDR3 DNA sequence: TGTGCCACCAGTGAAGCCAACAATGAGCAGTTCTTC. It is translated as CATSEANNEQFF.

The chain combines TRBV12-3 or TRBV12-4 with TRBJ1-1, with D tentatively TRBD1 (5 bases). This CDR3 spans 13 amino acids. V was cut by 5 bases and J by 5 bases, with 12 bases left in between. CDR3 residues: CASSELGVTEAFF. CDR3 bases: TGTGCCAGCAGTGAATTAGGGGTAACTGAAGCTTTCTTT.

The V call is TRBV7-2, the J call TRBJ2-2, with TRBD2 identical over 7 bases. The CDR3 contains 16 residues. The germline V gene encodes CDR1 SGHTA and CDR2 FQGNSA. V shed 5 bases and J 5 bases; nucleotides not matched to a gene: 11. The chain's CDR3 is CASSPWGGMRTGELFF. The CDR3 nucleotides are TGTGCCAGCAGCCCCTGGGGAGGGATGAGGACCGGGGAGCTGTTTTTT. Drawing the rest from reference TRBV7-2 and TRBJ2-2, the complete variable domain is GAGVSQSPSNKVTEKGKDVELRCDPISGHTALYWYRQSLGQGLEFLIYFQGNSAPDKSGLPSDRFSAERTGGSVSTLTIQRTQQEDSAVYLCASSPWGGMRTGELFFGEGSRLTVL.

V is TRBV2 and J is TRBJ2-7, with D perhaps matching TRBD1 or TRBD2 (5 bases each). Deletions cut 2 bases from V and 0 bases from J, with 20 bases between. There are 18 residues in the CDR3. In germline, CDR1 is SNHLY, CDR2 FYNNEI. CDR3 amino acids: CASSEMGWGNPSSYEQYF. CDR3 coding DNA: TGTGCCAGCAGTGAAATGGGTTGGGGGAATCCAAGCTCCTACGAGCAGTACTTC.

This rearrangement joins TRBV18 to TRBJ2-7, with 8 bases identical to TRBD2. CDR3 length equals 14 residues. Per the germline V gene, CDR1 is KGHSH and CDR2 is LQKENI. V lost 4 bases to trimming and J lost 5 bases; unmatched junction nucleotides: 7. The CDR3 sequence is CASSLNSGEDEQYF. CDR3 bases: TGTGCCAGCTCACTAAATAGCGGGGAGGACGAGCAGTACTTC.